The 25 T cell receptor beta chains below all came from one sample that was sequenced in a study of CD8+ T cells in alopecia areata. Following RNA extraction, reverse transcription yielded cDNA that acted as the sequencing template. Using immunoSEQ multiplex PCR, the repertoire was profiled, and TCRdb retains in-frame clones only, with some absent. The repertoire consists of more than 85,000 clones, with around 44% occurring once and the leading ten covering 0.7% to 0.95%. Sequenced material: CD4+ T cells sorted from blood. These receptors were taken from a human donor with alopecia areata.

The V call is TRBV30, the J call TRBJ1-4; weak D call: TRBD1 (5 bases). Trimming took off 2 bases at V and 7 bases at J, with 14 bases between the two ends. The CDR3 loop spans 14 amino acids. Germline CDR1 reads GTSNPN; CDR2 reads SVGIG (reference sequence). The CDR3 here is CAWSKPGLGEKLFF. Here the CDR3 DNA reads TGTGCCTGGAGTAAGCCGGGACTAGGTGAAAAACTGTTTTTT.

CDR3 residues: CASSLMGAGANVLTF. CDR3 bases: TGCGCCAGCAGCTTAATGGGGGCTGGGGCCAACGTCCTGACTTTC. The V call is TRBV5-1, the J call TRBJ2-6; D tentatively fits TRBD1 or TRBD2 (5 bases each). Germline V CDR1 and CDR2: SGHRS, YFSETQ. The V gene lost 2 bases and the J gene lost 2 bases, with 8 bases spanning the gap. This CDR3 spans 15 amino acids. Filled out from reference TRBV5-1 and TRBJ2-6, the complete variable domain reads KAGVTQTPRYLIKTRGQQVTLSCSPISGHRSVSWYQQTPGQGLQFLFEYFSETQRNKGNFPGRFSGRQFSNSRSEMNVSTLELGDSALYLCASSLMGAGANVLTFGAGSRLTVL.

This chain links TRBV29-1 with TRBJ1-5; no firm D call. CDR1 SQVTM and CDR2 ANQGSEA come from the germline V gene. The CDR3 loop spans 12 amino acids. V was shortened by 4 bases and J by 5 bases, with 9 bases between the two germline ends. CDR3 nucleotide sequence: TGCAGCGTTGGTTCGGAGGATCAGCCCCAGCATTTT. It encodes CSVGSEDQPQHF.

This chain connects TRBV29-1 to TRBJ2-3; D call uncertain. This CDR3 has 13 residues. V was trimmed by 4 bases and J by 2 bases, leaving 10 bases between them. In germline, CDR1 is SQVTM, CDR2 ANQGSEA. CDR3 loop: CSVVGRNTDTQYF. CDR3 DNA: TGCAGCGTTGTAGGCCGGAACACAGATACGCAGTATTTT.

This clone was seen a single time. This rearrangement joins TRBV15 to TRBJ2-6, with 7 bases that match TRBD1. This CDR3 spans 17 amino acids. Losses at the gene ends were 0 bases for V and 1 base for J; bases not matched to a gene: 3. The germline CDR1 and CDR2 sequences are LNHNV and YYDKDF (reference sequence). The DNA for the CDR3 is TGTGCCACCAGCAGAGAGACAGGGACGTCTGGGGCCAACGTCCTGACTTTC. Encoded protein: CATSRETGTSGANVLTF.

This clone was found a few times. The chain joins TRBV29-1 to TRBJ2-3; TRBD2 agrees at 8 bases. The V gene end was trimmed by 7 bases and the J gene end by 4 bases; junction bases not matched to a gene: 1. The V gene's germline CDR1 is SQVTM and CDR2 ANQGSEA. The CDR3 is 11 residues long. CDR3 region: CSAGGADTQYF. CDR3 coding DNA: TGCAGCGCCGGGGGGGCAGATACGCAGTATTTT.

The chain recombines TRBV2 with TRBJ2-6; D remains unclear. Between the trimmed V and J ends, which lost 3 bases and 12 bases, there was a span of 9 bases. The CDR3 covers 12 residues. CDR1 and CDR2 (germline): SNHLY, FYNNEI. Written as DNA, the CDR3 is TGTGCCAGCAGTGATTTTCCGGGCGTCCTGACTTTC. Its translation is CASSDFPGVLTF.

This clone was recorded once. This chain connects TRBV5-1 to TRBJ1-5, with D possibly being TRBD1 (6 bases). The V gene lost 4 bases and the J gene lost 7 bases, with 18 bases spanning the gap. The CDR3 consists of 15 residues. The V gene's germline CDR1 is SGHRS and CDR2 YFSETQ. DNA of the CDR3: TGCGCCAGCAGCACTATTGACAGGTCTGCCCAGCCCCAGCATTTT. It is translated as CASSTIDRSAQPQHF.

V is TRBV5-1 and J is TRBJ2-1; 10 bases line up with TRBD1. The CDR3 loop spans 14 amino acids. Germline CDR1 and CDR2: SGHRS and YFSETQ. The junction had 4 bases not matched to a gene; V was cut back by 4 bases and J by 6 bases. Here the CDR3 reads CASSLDRGPNEQFF. The CDR3 nucleotides read TGCGCCAGCAGCCTAGACAGGGGGCCCAATGAGCAGTTCTTC.

This clone was counted a few times. The chain employs TRBV4-3 and TRBJ1-2, with D perhaps matching TRBD1 (6 bases). V dropped 0 bases and J dropped 2 bases, with 16 bases sitting between them. The V gene's germline CDR1 is LGHNA and CDR2 YSLEER. The CDR3 has 17 residues. The CDR3 spells CASSQEDNQQGNYGYTF. CDR3 bases: TGCGCCAGCAGCCAAGAGGATAACCAGCAGGGGAACTATGGCTACACCTTC.

This clone was detected a few times. V usage is TRBV23-1 and J usage is TRBJ2-1; D is unresolved. TRBV23-1 is classed as an ORF, of uncertain function. The CDR3 has 12 residues. The ends were cut back, 4 bases at V and 4 bases at J, with 5 bases in the middle. CDR3 protein: CASSPRYNEQFF. CDR3 nucleotides: TGCGCCAGCAGTCCCAGGTACAATGAGCAGTTCTTC.

The genes are TRBV14 and TRBJ2-3; D possibly corresponds to TRBD1 (6 bases). With 4 bases removed from V and 0 bases from J, the gap between germline ends came to 11 bases. This CDR3 is 15 amino acids long. Germline loops: CDR1 SGHDN, CDR2 FVKESK. This CDR3 reads CASSLGTLSTDTQYF. CDR3 in DNA: TGTGCCAGCAGCCTAGGGACACTGAGCACAGATACGCAGTATTTT.

In nucleotides, the CDR3 is TGTGCCAGCAGCCAAAGTCCAGAAGAGACCCAGTACTTC. As protein: CASSQSPEETQYF. V and J are TRBV4-2 and TRBJ2-5; no clear D gene. Germline V gives CDR1 LGHNA, CDR2 YNFKEQ. The CDR3 runs to 13 residues. With 2 bases removed from V and 3 bases from J, the gap between germline ends came to 7 bases.

The CDR3 protein is CAWSVPLVRSLNEQFF. DNA for the CDR3: TGTGCCTGGAGTGTCCCTCTGGTGCGGTCCCTTAATGAGCAGTTCTTC. J is TRBJ2-1 and V is TRBV30, with D unclear. Germline V gene data show CDR1 as GTSNPN and CDR2 as SVGIG (reference sequence). V was pared by 0 bases and J by 7 bases, with 19 bases between. The CDR3 contains 16 residues.

The V call is TRBV7-9, the J call TRBJ2-1; 13 nucleotides line up with TRBD2. The junction had 7 bases not matched to a gene; V was cut back by 6 bases and J by 8 bases. There are 15 residues in the CDR3. Germline values: CDR1 SEHNR, CDR2 FQNEAQ (reference sequence). CDR3 sequence (DNA): TGTGCCAGCAGGCAACCGGGACTAGCGGGATATGAGCAGTTCTTC. Its protein product is CASRQPGLAGYEQFF.

The chain uses TRBV28 and TRBJ1-2; TRBD1 agrees at 8 bases. The CDR3 runs 11 residues. From germline, CDR1 is MDHEN and CDR2 SYDVKM. V lost 6 bases to trimming and J lost 7 bases; unmatched junction nucleotides: 1. CDR3 coding DNA: TGTGCCAGCAGACAGGGGGTTGGCTACACCTTC. It translates to CASRQGVGYTF.

This clone was counted a single time. The chain employs TRBV27 and TRBJ2-1, with 11 positions matching TRBD2. Germline V lookup: CDR1 MNHEY, CDR2 SMNVEV (reference sequence). After removal of 5 bases from V and 9 bases from J, the junction contained 12 bases not matched to a gene. The CDR3 has 16 amino acids. The CDR3 DNA follows: TGTGCCAGCAGTCCCCAACTAGCGGGAGCTTCCGGTGAGCAGTTCTTC. Its translation is CASSPQLAGASGEQFF.

This chain links TRBV28 with TRBJ2-2; D is ambiguous. This CDR3 spans 14 amino acids. Trimming cost V 3 bases and J 1 base, with 6 bases left between them. Germline-derived CDR1 and CDR2 are MDHEN and SYDVKM. The CDR3 sequence is CASSLSRNTGELFF. CDR3 in DNA: TGTGCCAGCAGTTTGAGCAGGAACACCGGGGAGCTGTTTTTT.

The chain recombines TRBV7-9 with TRBJ2-3, with 8 bases aligning to TRBD1. Germline V gene lookup returns CDR1 SEHNR and CDR2 FQNEAQ (reference sequence). Trimming took 8 bases from V and 0 from J; bases not matched to a gene: 7. The CDR3 sequence is 15 residues long. DNA for the CDR3: TGTGCCAGCCCTCCAGGGACAGGCAGCACAGATACGCAGTATTTT. It translates to CASPPGTGSTDTQYF.

The chain joins TRBV7-2 to TRBJ2-7; 7 nucleotides line up with TRBD1. From germline, CDR1 is SGHTA and CDR2 FQGNSA. The V and J ends lost 5 bases and 3 bases, in that order; junction bases with no gene match: 1. This CDR3 has 12 residues. The CDR3 DNA sequence: TGTGCCAGCAGCCCAGGGGGCTACGAGCAGTACTTC. Residues: CASSPGGYEQYF.

The chain carries TRBV29-1 and TRBJ2-7; tentatively, D is TRBD1 (6 bases). Looked up from germline, CDR1 is SQVTM and CDR2 is ANQGSEA. The CDR3 length is 13 residues. V was pared by 4 bases and J by 4 bases, with 14 bases between. In DNA, the CDR3 is TGCAGCGTTGGAGTCGTGGACAGATACGAGCAGTACTTC. It yields the protein CSVGVVDRYEQYF.

The chain links TRBV25-1 to TRBJ1-4; possibly TRBD1 for D (6 bases). The CDR3 is 14 amino acids. Germline V gives CDR1 MGHDK, CDR2 SYGVNS. V dropped 1 base and J dropped 8 bases, with 11 bases sitting between them. CDR3 in DNA: TGTGCCAGCAGTGAATCGTGGCAGGGGGAAAAACTGTTTTTT. This codes for CASSESWQGEKLFF.

V gene TRBV2 combines with J gene TRBJ1-6, with D perhaps TRBD1 (6 bases). The V and J ends lost 7 bases and 7 bases respectively, with 14 bases between them. Germline values: CDR1 SNHLY, CDR2 FYNNEI. The CDR3 spans 14 residues. The CDR3 nucleotides read TGTGCCAGCACCCTCGACACAGGGAATTCACCCCTCCACTTT. Its translation is CASTLDTGNSPLHF.

The rearrangement links TRBV30 to TRBJ1-3; D not certain. CDR1 GTSNPN and CDR2 SVGIG come from the germline V gene (reference sequence). V was shortened by 3 bases and J by 0 bases, with 15 bases between the two germline ends. CDR3 length: 16 residues. CDR3 sequence: CAWRNRTASSGNTIYF. For the CDR3, the DNA is TGTGCCTGGAGAAATAGGACGGCGAGCTCTGGAAACACCATATATTTT.

The chain employs TRBV11-2 and TRBJ2-5; TRBD1 matches at 7 bases. From germline, CDR1 is SGHAT and CDR2 FQNNGV. The CDR3 covers 16 residues. V lost 0 bases and J lost 1; bases outside the gene matches: 5. As DNA, the CDR3 is TGTGCCAGCAGCTTAGAGGGACAGACTATCCAAGAGACCCAGTACTTC. Encoded protein: CASSLEGQTIQETQYF.